Following are 28 T cell receptor beta chains from one sample sequenced in a study of blood T cell repertoires in COVID-19. Repertoires were generated with immunoSEQ multiplex PCR, while TCRdb's copy carries only in-frame clones and drops some. Of fewer than 200,000 clones listed, about 80% are singletons. Sequencing input: PBMCs or T cells enriched from blood (not recorded which). The origin of the receptors is a man aged 50 or older who had recovered from COVID-19.

This clone was seen only a few times. The rearrangement uses TRBV3-1 (or the pseudogene TRBV3-2) and TRBJ1-6; 10 nucleotides align to TRBD1. Germline loops: CDR1 LGHDT, CDR2 YNNKEL (reference sequence). V lost 4 bases, J lost 9 bases, and 3 bases stayed unmatched. CDR3 length: 14 amino acids. The CDR3 is CASSPDRGGSPLHF. The CDR3 nucleotides are TGTGCCAGCAGCCCGGACAGGGGGGGTTCACCCCTCCACTTT.

The rearrangement joins TRBV12-3 or TRBV12-4 to TRBJ1-2; D uncertain. CDR3 length: 12 residues. V was shortened by 3 bases and J by 7 bases, with 9 bases between the two germline ends. The CDR3 DNA sequence: TGTGCCAGCAGTTTCGGGTCGGCTGGCTACACCTTC. Translated: CASSFGSAGYTF.

In this sample, this clone turned up many times. J is TRBJ1-5 and V is TRBV2; 7 bases match TRBD1. This CDR3 spans 13 amino acids. With 10 bases clipped from V and 1 base from J, the junction kept 4 bases outside the gene matches. Per the germline V gene, CDR1 is SNHLY and CDR2 is FYNNEI. CDR3 region: CATQGQSNQPQHF. The CDR3 coding sequence is TGTGCCACCCAGGGACAGAGCAATCAGCCCCAGCATTTT. The whole variable domain, filled in from reference TRBV2 and TRBJ1-5, reads EPEVTQTPSHQVTQMGQEVILRCVPISNHLYFYWYRQILGQKVEFLVSFYNNEISEKSEIFDDQFSVERPDGSNFTLKIRSTKLEDSAMYFCATQGQSNQPQHFGDGTRLSIL.

The chain carries TRBV30 and TRBJ1-2; D call uncertain. The CDR3 has 13 residues. Germline loops: CDR1 GTSNPN, CDR2 SVGIG (reference sequence). V was pared by 5 bases and J by 8 bases, with 18 bases between. The CDR3 sequence: CAWQLGLSHGYTF. The CDR3 bases are TGTGCCTGGCAACTCGGGTTAAGCCACGGCTACACCTTC.

The chain has TRBV29-1 and TRBJ1-1, with D perhaps matching TRBD1 (6 bases). V gave up 2 bases and J gave up 4 bases, with 17 bases separating them. The CDR3 has 15 amino acids. CDR1 SQVTM and CDR2 ANQGSEA come from the germline V gene. CDR3 nucleotide sequence: TGCAGCGTTGAACAGGGGTGGGGTCGAGGCACTGAAGCTTTCTTT. It codes for CSVEQGWGRGTEAFF.

V is TRBV7-3 and J is TRBJ2-7; a weak D match, TRBD2 (5 bases). The length of the CDR3 is 13 residues. In germline, CDR1 is SGHTA, CDR2 FQGTGA. The V and J ends lost 5 bases and 5 bases respectively, with 13 bases between them. CDR3 in amino acids: CASSPGSTHEQYF. The CDR3 bases are TGTGCCAGCAGCCCGGGAAGCACCCACGAGCAGTACTTC. The full variable domain, with the rest looked up from reference TRBV7-3 and TRBJ2-7, is GAGVSQTPSNKVTEKGKYVELRCDPISGHTALYWYRQSLGQGPEFLIYFQGTGAADDSGLPNDRFFAVRPEGSVSTLKIQRTERGDSAVYLCASSPGSTHEQYFGPGTRLTVT.

The chain couples TRBV27 to TRBJ1-1; D is possibly TRBD1 (5 bases). This CDR3 spans 14 amino acids. Looked up from germline, CDR1 is MNHEY and CDR2 is SMNVEV (reference sequence). Deletions cut 3 bases from V and 4 bases from J, with 12 bases between. The CDR3 bases are TGTGCCAGCAGTTTTGGGGGGGGTGGCACTGAAGCTTTCTTT. Amino acid sequence: CASSFGGGGTEAFF.

This clone came up a few times. J is TRBJ1-1 and V is TRBV27; the match to TRBD1 covers 10 bases. The CDR3 runs to 14 residues. V lost 5 bases to trimming and J lost 3 bases; unmatched junction nucleotides: 3. Germline V CDR1 and CDR2: MNHEY, SMNVEV (reference sequence). This chain's CDR3 is CASSRTGGYTEAFF. The CDR3 bases are TGTGCCAGCAGTCGGACAGGGGGGTACACTGAAGCTTTCTTT.

The V call is TRBV27, the J call TRBJ1-4, with 8 bases identical to TRBD1. CDR1 is MNHEY and CDR2 is SMNVEV in the germline V gene (reference sequence). This CDR3 has 18 residues. J lost 0 bases, V lost 4 bases, and 10 bases had no gene match. The CDR3 protein is CASSSLPMTGATNEKLFF. CDR3 in DNA: TGTGCCAGCAGTTCCCTCCCTATGACAGGGGCAACTAATGAAAAACTGTTTTTT.

The V call is TRBV12-3 or TRBV12-4, the J call TRBJ1-2; no reliable D call. The V gene lost 6 bases and the J gene lost 6 bases, with 8 bases spanning the gap. The CDR3 has 11 amino acids. CDR3 amino acids: CASSPGDGYTF. In DNA form, the CDR3 reads TGTGCCAGCAGCCCCGGGGATGGCTACACCTTC.

The genes are TRBV6-5 and TRBJ1-3; no reliable D call. The CDR3 is 13 residues long. The V gene lost 6 bases and the J gene lost 2 bases, with 8 bases spanning the gap. Germline CDR1 MNHEY, CDR2 SVGAGI. In DNA form, the CDR3 reads TGTGCCAGCAGACAGACTACTGGAAACACCATATATTTT. This translates into CASRQTTGNTIYF.

CDR3 sequence: CASSQGQGSSNEKLFF. The CDR3 DNA sequence: TGCGCCAGCAGCCAAGGGCAGGGTTCTTCTAATGAAAAACTGTTTTTT. The V and J genes are TRBV4-1 and TRBJ1-4, with D maybe TRBD1 (5 bases). The CDR3 consists of 16 residues. V lost 1 base to trimming and J lost 3 bases, with 12 bases between them. The germline V gene has CDR1 MGHRA and CDR2 YSYEKL.

J is TRBJ1-2 and V is TRBV6-5; no clear D gene. Germline assignment: CDR1 MNHEY and CDR2 SVGAGI. Trimming shortened V by 6 bases and J by 6 bases, and 8 bases separated the two germline ends. This CDR3 region has 11 residues. In DNA form, the CDR3 reads TGTGCCAGCAGGGTGACTCATGGCTACACCTTC. As protein: CASRVTHGYTF.

The chain links TRBV6-1 to TRBJ2-3; 12 bases are shared with TRBD2. This CDR3 comprises 19 residues. V dropped 4 bases and J dropped 9; count of bases not matched to a gene: 20. CDR1 and CDR2 from the germline V gene are MNHNS and SASEGT. The CDR3 protein is CASSGRRLAGATQGGTQYF. Written as DNA, the CDR3 is TGTGCCAGCAGTGGCCGCAGACTAGCGGGGGCCACACAGGGGGGAACGCAGTATTTT.

The chain couples TRBV5-1 to TRBJ1-6; 8 bases are a match to TRBD1. CDR3 length equals 13 residues. V lost 5 bases and J lost 5; bases outside the gene matches: 0. Germline V gene data show CDR1 as SGHRS and CDR2 as YFSETQ. The CDR3 coding sequence is TGCGCCAGCAGGGGACAGGATAATTCACCCCTCCACTTT. This codes for CASRGQDNSPLHF.

In this sample, this clone turned up once. The V gene is TRBV5-1, the J gene TRBJ2-2; D is perhaps TRBD1 (6 bases). This CDR3 has 13 residues. Germline CDR1 SGHRS, CDR2 YFSETQ. The V and J ends lost 7 bases and 14 bases respectively, with 21 bases between them. CDR3 sequence reads: CASGPLQGSQLFF. DNA for the CDR3: TGCGCCAGCGGGCCTCTACAGGGCAGTCAACTGTTTTTT.

This clone was seen a few times. V gene TRBV18 combines with J gene TRBJ2-7; D uncertain. Per the germline V gene, CDR1 is KGHSH and CDR2 is LQKENI. There are 15 residues in the CDR3. Trimming removed 5 bases at V and 5 bases at J, with 19 bases between. This CDR3 reads CASSSRPENGDEQYF. For the CDR3, the DNA is TGTGCCAGCTCATCAAGGCCGGAGAACGGTGACGAGCAGTACTTC. Based on the CDR3 plus reference TRBV18 and TRBJ2-7, the full variable domain is NAGVMQNPRHLVRRRGQEARLRCSPMKGHSHVYWYRQLPEEGLKFMVYLQKENIIDESGMPKERFSAEFPKEGPSILRIQQVVRGDSAAYFCASSSRPENGDEQYFGPGTRLTVT.

The chain links TRBV5-1 to TRBJ1-2, with D possibly matching TRBD1 (5 bases). The V end lost 4 bases, the J end lost 5 bases, and 12 bases lay between the germline ends. The CDR3 loop spans 13 amino acids. Germline loops: CDR1 SGHRS, CDR2 YFSETQ. CDR3 in DNA: TGCGCCAGCAGCCCCGGGGGTGAATATGGCTACACCTTC. Translated: CASSPGGEYGYTF.

The chain recombines TRBV19 with TRBJ1-3; tentative D call: TRBD1 (5 bases). This CDR3 contains 14 residues. Trimming cost V 9 bases and J 0 bases, with 12 bases left between them. The germline CDR1 and CDR2 sequences are LNHDA and SQIVND (reference sequence). CDR3 protein: CASPGGSSGNTIYF. As DNA, the CDR3 is TGTGCCAGCCCGGGGGGAAGCTCTGGAAACACCATATATTTT.

The gene calls are TRBV5-5 and TRBJ1-2; 8 nucleotides line up with TRBD1. Trimming removed 4 bases from V and 4 bases from J; junction bases left unmatched: 6. Per the germline V gene, CDR1 is SGHKS and CDR2 is YYEKEE (reference sequence). The CDR3 covers 14 residues. CDR3 in DNA: TGTGCCAGCAGCCTAGGACAGGGAGCCTATGGCTACACCTTC. It specifies CASSLGQGAYGYTF.

The chain combines TRBV28 with TRBJ2-7; TRBD1 might be the D (5 bases). The germline V gene encodes CDR1 MDHEN and CDR2 SYDVKM. V gave up 6 bases and J gave up 4 bases, with 19 bases separating them. The CDR3 totals 15 residues. The CDR3 DNA is TGTGCCAGCAGCCTAAGAGGCAGGGTTCAGTACGAGCAGTACTTC. Protein sequence: CASSLRGRVQYEQYF.

This clone is a singleton in its sample. The genes are TRBV19 and TRBJ1-6; D uncertain. Germline CDR1 reads LNHDA; CDR2 reads SQIVND (reference sequence). The V end lost 7 bases, the J end lost 7 bases, and 17 bases lay between the germline ends. CDR3 length equals 15 residues. The CDR3 spells CASTSSRGDNSPLHF. CDR3 DNA sequence: TGTGCCAGTACCTCGTCTCGGGGTGACAATTCACCCCTCCACTTT.

The V gene is TRBV7-6, the J gene TRBJ2-7; no reliable D call. This CDR3 region has 13 residues. Germline V lookup: CDR1 SGHVS, CDR2 FNYEAQ. V lost 5 bases and J lost 0, with 8 bases in between. In DNA, the CDR3 is TGTGCCAGCAGCCCATACAGCTCCTACGAGCAGTACTTC. It is translated as CASSPYSSYEQYF.

This rearrangement joins TRBV9 to TRBJ1-1, with D maybe TRBD1 (6 bases). This CDR3 contains 15 residues. The germline CDR1 and CDR2 sequences are SGDLS and YYNGEE. Trimming stripped 0 bases from V and 4 bases from J, with 13 bases between. The CDR3 sequence is CASSVEAGVVTEAFF. Written as DNA, the CDR3 is TGTGCCAGCAGCGTAGAGGCAGGGGTCGTCACTGAAGCTTTCTTT.

The V and J genes are TRBV27 and TRBJ1-6; a weak D match, TRBD1 (6 bases). This CDR3 is 15 amino acids long. Per germline, CDR1 MNHEY and CDR2 SMNVEV (reference sequence). Deletions cut 1 base from V and 11 bases from J, with 15 bases between. CDR3 DNA: TGTGCCAGCAGTTTATTGGGCAGGGGCGGTCCACCCCTCCACTTT. Protein product: CASSLLGRGGPPLHF.

The CDR3 is CASSDSGQPQHF. CDR3 in DNA: TGTGCCAGCAGCGACTCGGGTCAGCCCCAGCATTTT. The rearrangement joins TRBV7-9 to TRBJ1-5; D is uncertain. Trimming stripped 5 bases from V and 6 bases from J, with 8 bases between. Germline lookup yields CDR1 SEHNR and CDR2 FQNEAQ (reference sequence). CDR3 size: 12 residues.

The chain links TRBV28 to TRBJ2-7; TRBD1 aligns across 12 bases. Germline values: CDR1 MDHEN, CDR2 SYDVKM. Trimming at V came to 4 bases and at J to 5 bases, leaving 6 bases not matched to a gene. CDR3 length: 15 residues. CDR3 DNA sequence: TGTGCCAGCAGTTCGGGCGGGACAGGGGGCAACGAGCAGTACTTC. It codes for CASSSGGTGGNEQYF. The full variable domain, its missing parts supplied by reference TRBV28 and TRBJ2-7, is DVKVTQSSRYLVKRTGEKVFLECVQDMDHENMFWYRQDPGLGLRLIYFSYDVKMKEKGDIPEGYSVSREKKERFSLILESASTNQTSMYLCASSSGGTGGNEQYFGPGTRLTVT.

This chain connects TRBV28 to TRBJ1-4, with D tentatively TRBD1 (6 bases). V lost 7 bases to trimming and J lost 0 bases, with 18 bases between them. Germline V gene data show CDR1 as MDHEN and CDR2 as SYDVKM. The CDR3 is made up of 17 amino acids. This CDR3 is CASIQGGIGATNEKLFF. CDR3 coding DNA: TGTGCCAGCATTCAAGGGGGAATCGGAGCAACTAATGAAAAACTGTTTTTT.